The rows below give T cell receptor beta chains drawn from one sample of a study of T cell repertoires in cytomegalovirus infection. These receptors' antigens are unknown. One entry per CDR3 protein results from TCRdb running MiXCR on the reads. The sample carries about 920,000 distinct CDR3 sequences, less than 35% recorded once. The sequenced sample was cultured CD8+ T cells from PBMCs, obtained from culture after CMV antigen stimulation. The receptors originated from a human donor in good health (CMV status not recorded). Some clones in this sample may be carry-over from other donors' samples. The CDR3 runs from the conserved cysteine through the conserved F or W. D genes are given only for firm matches. Not all rows give a size; the values are once, few, many and, for expanded clones, a class.

size | D | J | V | length | CDR3 | DNA
- | - | TRBJ2-1 | TRBV9 | 14 | CASSVAATDNEQFF | TGTGCCAGCAGCGTAGCGGCTACAGACAATGAGCAGTTCTTC
few | TRBD1 | TRBJ2-1 | TRBV7-6 | 15 | CASSSGTGSAGEQFF | TGTGCCAGCAGCTCCGGGACAGGGTCTGCCGGTGAGCAGTTCTTC
- | - | TRBJ2-1 | TRBV20-1 | 12 | CSARDPPNEQFF | TGCAGTGCTAGAGATCCCCCCAATGAGCAGTTCTTC
- | - | TRBJ1-3 | TRBV4-1 | 16 | CASSQELGGSENTIYF | TGCGCCAGCAGCCAAGAATTAGGCGGATCTGAAAACACCATATATTTT
few | - | TRBJ2-3 | TRBV6-5 | 15 | CASSYNPLPTDTQYF | TGTGCCAGCAGTTACAACCCCCTACCGACAGATACGCAGTATTTT
- | - | TRBJ2-1 | TRBV7-8 | 14 | CASSIGQGKNEQFF | TGTGCCAGCAGCATTGGCCAGGGAAAGAATGAGCAGTTCTTC
- | TRBD1 | TRBJ2-3 | TRBV13 | 15 | CASSVDRGQGWTQYF | TGTGCCAGCAGCGTAGACAGGGGGCAAGGATGGACGCAGTATTTT
- | - | TRBJ1-1 | TRBV7-9 | 14 | CANSLALGDTEAFF | TGTGCCAACAGCTTAGCGCTCGGGGACACTGAAGCTTTCTTT
many | TRBD1 | TRBJ1-2 | TRBV7-8 | 15 | CASSSGTDTNYGYTF | TGTGCCAGCAGTTCCGGGACAGACACTAACTATGGCTACACCTTC
few | TRBD2 | TRBJ2-1 | TRBV7-9 | 15 | CASSSPGTRDNEQFF | TGTGCCAGCAGCTCCCCCGGGACTAGAGACAATGAGCAGTTCTTC
many | TRBD2 | TRBJ2-3 | TRBV7-2 | 15 | CASSSGLAGGDTQYF | TGTGCCAGCAGCTCGGGACTAGCGGGGGGGGATACGCAGTATTTT
once | TRBD2 | TRBJ2-3 | TRBV2 | 15 | CATPSAGASTDTQYF | TGTGCCACCCCCTCAGCGGGGGCCAGCACAGATACGCAGTATTTT
- | - | TRBJ1-5 | TRBV2 | 15 | CASTSGNEGNQPQHF | TGTGCCAGCACCTCGGGCAATGAAGGGAATCAGCCCCAGCATTTT
- | - | TRBJ2-3 | TRBV7-2 | 12 | CASNLRVDTQYF | TGTGCCAGCAACTTAAGGGTCGATACGCAGTATTTT
few | - | TRBJ2-2 | TRBV28 | 14 | CASRTRTRRWELFF | TGTGCCAGCAGAACTCGGACTCGTCGCTGGGAGCTGTTTTTT
- | TRBD2 | TRBJ2-4 | TRBV7-6 | 18 | CASSSQTRTSGGINIQYF | TGTGCCAGCAGCTCCCAAACACGGACTAGCGGGGGCATAAACATTCAGTACTTC
- | - | TRBJ2-1 | TRBV6-2/TRBV6-3 | 15 | CASSYESPPLSEQFF | TGTGCCAGCAGTTACGAAAGTCCTCCCCTATCCGAGCAGTTCTTC
few | - | TRBJ2-7 | TRBV6-1 | 15 | CASSAVGGADPEQYF | TGTGCCAGCAGCGCCGTCGGGGGCGCAGACCCCGAGCAGTACTTC
- | TRBD2 | TRBJ2-2 | TRBV27 | 19 | CASSWTLAGGPSGTGELFF | TGTGCCAGCAGTTGGACCCTAGCGGGGGGGCCGTCGGGGACCGGGGAGCTGTTTTTT
many | TRBD2 | TRBJ2-1 | TRBV7-6 | 17 | CASSLELAGGSYNEQFF | TGTGCCAGCAGCTTAGAGCTAGCGGGGGGGTCCTACAATGAGCAGTTCTTC
few | - | TRBJ2-3 | TRBV6-1 | 17 | CASSDPTGTSSTDTQYF | TGTGCCAGCAGTGACCCAACCGGGACATCTAGCACAGATACGCAGTATTTT
few | TRBD1 | TRBJ2-3 | TRBV4-1 | 17 | CASSQEVGTGMTDTQYF | TGCGCCAGCAGCCAAGAAGTTGGGACAGGGATGACAGATACGCAGTATTTT
few | TRBD1 | TRBJ2-7 | TRBV4-1 | 15 | CASSLSEGTAYEQYF | TGCGCCAGCAGCCTTTCTGAGGGGACAGCCTACGAGCAGTACTTC
many | TRBD1 | TRBJ1-2 | TRBV6-4 | 14 | CASRTGTGSLLDTF | TGTGCCAGCAGGACCGGGACAGGGAGTTTACTTGACACCTTC
- | TRBD2 | TRBJ2-7 | TRBV20-1 | 14 | CSVQKTGGPDEQYF | TGCAGTGTACAAAAGACGGGGGGGCCCGACGAGCAGTACTTC
few | TRBD1 | TRBJ1-1 | TRBV7-9 | 15 | CASSSQGESDTEAFF | TGTGCCAGCAGCTCACAGGGGGAGAGTGACACTGAAGCTTTCTTT
- | - | TRBJ1-1 | TRBV15 | 15 | CATSRDTEILIEAFF | TGTGCCACCAGCAGAGATACAGAAATCCTAATCGAAGCTTTCTTT
- | TRBD1 | TRBJ2-1 | TRBV2 | 13 | CASGDRGGNEQFF | TGTGCCAGCGGCGACAGGGGGGGCAATGAGCAGTTCTTC
few | - | TRBJ2-5 | TRBV7-2 | 15 | CASSLYLGSQETQYF | TGTGCCAGCAGCTTATATCTGGGGTCCCAAGAGACCCAGTACTTC
few | - | TRBJ1-1 | TRBV7-2 | 14 | CASSSTIQGFEAFF | TGTGCCAGCAGCTCCACTATACAGGGATTTGAAGCTTTCTTT
few | - | TRBJ2-7 | TRBV2 | 17 | CASSAELRMDFSYEQYF | TGTGCCAGCAGTGCCGAGTTGCGAATGGACTTCTCCTACGAGCAGTACTTC
- | TRBD2 | TRBJ2-5 | TRBV7-9 | 19 | CASSLILLLSGGIQETQYF | TGTGCCAGCAGCTTAATTCTCCTCTTGAGCGGGGGGATCCAAGAGACCCAGTACTTC
many | TRBD1 | TRBJ2-1 | TRBV7-3 | 14 | CASSFGQVDNEQFF | TGTGCCAGCAGCTTCGGACAGGTCGACAATGAGCAGTTCTTC
once | - | TRBJ1-1 | TRBV4-3 | 16 | CASSQEQGRGITEAFF | TGCGCCAGCAGCCAAGAGCAGGGACGGGGAATCACTGAAGCTTTCTTT
- | - | TRBJ2-7 | TRBV6-5 | 14 | CASSYSSDSSEQYF | TGTGCCAGCAGTTACTCGTCGGACAGTTCCGAGCAGTACTTC
- | - | TRBJ1-2 | TRBV9 | 13 | CASSVEGIYGYTF | TGTGCCAGCAGCGTAGAAGGCATCTATGGCTACACCTTC
- | TRBD2 | TRBJ2-2 | TRBV6-2/TRBV6-3 | 17 | CASSLGLAGGHAGELFF | TGTGCCAGCAGCCTCGGACTAGCGGGGGGACATGCCGGGGAGCTGTTTTTT
- | TRBD1 | TRBJ2-2 | TRBV29-1 | 17 | CSVVVLAGTEDTGELFF | TGCAGCGTCGTTGTTCTGGCAGGGACAGAGGACACCGGGGAGCTGTTTTTT
- | - | TRBJ1-2 | TRBV15 | 15 | CATSPPRKGFYGYTF | TGTGCCACCAGCCCTCCCCGGAAGGGTTTCTATGGCTACACCTTC
few | - | TRBJ1-5 | TRBV20-1 | 12 | CSARTWGQPQHF | TGCAGTGCTCGGACTTGGGGGCAGCCCCAGCATTTT
- | - | TRBJ2-1 | TRBV6-5 | 15 | CASTSREKIYNEQFF | TGTGCCAGCACATCGAGGGAGAAGATCTACAATGAGCAGTTCTTC
- | TRBD1 | TRBJ1-1 | TRBV4-1 | 15 | CASSQRGQPDTEAFF | TGCGCCAGCAGCCAGAGGGGACAGCCGGACACTGAAGCTTTCTTT
- | TRBD2 | TRBJ2-1 | TRBV7-7 | 16 | CASSPWVAGNYNEQFF | TGTGCTAGCAGCCCTTGGGTAGCGGGGAACTACAATGAGCAGTTCTTC
many | - | TRBJ1-1 | TRBV7-9 | 16 | CASSLIIVRPRTEAFF | TGTGCCAGCAGCCTAATAATCGTGCGTCCGAGGACTGAAGCTTTCTTT
few | - | TRBJ1-6 | TRBV4-1 | 15 | CASSQDQGGGSPLHF | TGCGCCAGCAGCCAAGATCAGGGAGGGGGTTCGCCCCTCCACTTT
once | TRBD1 | TRBJ1-3 | TRBV6-5 | 16 | CASSYTWDSSGNTIYF | TGTGCCAGCAGTTACACCTGGGACAGCTCTGGAAACACCATATATTTT
- | TRBD1 | TRBJ2-1 | TRBV24-1 | 16 | CATSERTGGKYNEQFF | TGTGCCACCAGTGAACGGACAGGGGGCAAGTACAATGAGCAGTTCTTC
many | - | TRBJ2-3 | TRBV7-8 | 12 | CASSRNTDTQYF | TGTGCCAGCAGCAGGAACACAGATACGCAGTATTTT